The T cell receptor (beta chain) under discussion was sequenced for a study of T cells in Graves' hyperthyroidism and ophthalmopathy. Study details: At the time of initial diagnosis and before any treatment, peripheral blood was collected.

CDR1 is SGHNT and CDR2 is YENEEA in the germline V gene. V was clipped by 5 bases and J by 0 bases, with 12 bases between them. The CDR3 consists of 15 residues. This clonotype occurred many times. TCR beta CDR3 regions were amplified from RNA. Researchers ran a first-round RT-PCR on the TCR CDR3 using the HTBI primer set. TCRdb processed the multiplex PCR reads anew with MiXCR; each CDR3 protein has one entry. Among some 760,000 distinct CDR3 sequences listed, about 15% were seen once. The rearrangement uses TRBV11-3 and TRBJ2-3, with D perhaps assigned TRBD1 or TRBD2 (5 bases each). The sequencing sample was made of blood. This clonotype was obtained from a woman aged 18 to 35 with Graves' hyperthyroidism. CDR3 in amino acids: CASSGGVTSTDTQYF. The CDR3 DNA reads as TGTGCCAGCAGCGGGGGAGTAACTAGCACAGATACGCAGTATTTT.